The 26 T cell receptor beta chains given below trace back to one sample, sequenced in a study of T cells after yellow fever vaccination. TCRdb re-analysed the 5' RACE reads in MiXCR, keeping a single row per CDR3 protein. Counted here are roughly 520,000 distinct CDR3 sequences, 21% occurring once; the ten biggest clones make up approximately 16%. Specimen: PBMCs, collected approximately 20 days after the first yellow fever vaccination. These receptors all stem from a man younger than 35 who received the YFV17D yellow fever vaccine.

The chain recombines TRBV5-1 with TRBJ1-4; D is unclear. CDR3 size: 14 residues. Per germline, CDR1 SGHRS and CDR2 YFSETQ. Deletions cut 1 base from V and 4 bases from J, with 8 bases between. The CDR3 bases are TGCGCCAGCAGCTTGTACAACAATAATGAAAAACTGTTTTTT. This sequence encodes CASSLYNNNEKLFF.

The V gene is TRBV19, the J gene TRBJ1-5, with TRBD1 identical over 7 bases. Germline assignment: CDR1 LNHDA and CDR2 SQIVND (reference sequence). J gave up 7 bases and V 7 bases, and 16 bases lay outside the gene matches. This CDR3 comprises 16 residues. The CDR3 protein is CASTSISGGRVQPQHF. The CDR3 nucleotides read TGTGCCAGTACCTCGATCTCAGGGGGAAGAGTGCAGCCCCAGCATTTT. The whole variable domain, remainder taken from reference TRBV19 and TRBJ1-5, is DGGITQSPKYLFRKEGQNVTLSCEQNLNHDAMYWYRQDPGQGLRLIYYSQIVNDFQKGDIAEGYSVSREKKESFPLTVTSAQKNPTAFYLCASTSISGGRVQPQHFGDGTRLSIL.

This chain connects TRBV19 to TRBJ2-1, with a weak D call TRBD2 (6 bases). This CDR3 has 14 amino acids. The V and J ends lost 3 bases and 7 bases respectively, with 13 bases between them. Germline V gene lookup returns CDR1 LNHDA and CDR2 SQIVND (reference sequence). This CDR3 reads CASSIVGGWNEQFF. CDR3 nucleotide sequence: TGTGCCAGTAGTATTGTCGGGGGTTGGAATGAGCAGTTCTTC.

The chain uses TRBV2 and TRBJ2-1; D might be TRBD1 (6 bases). V was pared by 8 bases and J by 5 bases, with 10 bases between. The CDR3 extends over 12 amino acids. The V gene's germline CDR1 is SNHLY and CDR2 FYNNEI. In DNA form, the CDR3 reads TGTGCCAGCCGGGACAACCACAATGAGCAGTTCTTC. Amino acids: CASRDNHNEQFF.

The chain employs TRBV4-1 and TRBJ1-2; 12 bases match TRBD1. The germline gives CDR1 MGHRA, CDR2 YSYEKL. The junction had 4 bases not matched to a gene; V was cut back by 1 base and J by 7 bases. The CDR3 totals 15 residues. CDR3 in DNA: TGCGCCAGCAGCCAAGCGGGACAGGGGGCTGGTGGCTACACCTTC. Protein: CASSQAGQGAGGYTF.

V gene TRBV28 combines with J gene TRBJ2-7; D is possibly TRBD1 (6 bases). This CDR3 is built from 12 residues. V was pared by 6 bases and J by 4 bases, with 10 bases between. CDR1 is MDHEN and CDR2 is SYDVKM in the germline V gene. CDR3 bases: TGTGCCAGCAGCCTGGACAGATACGAGCAGTACGTC. Protein sequence: CASSLDRYEQYV.

This clonotype was observed a handful of times. V gene TRBV5-1 combines with J gene TRBJ2-7; 9 bases map to TRBD1. The ends lost 4 bases at V and 5 bases at J; junction bases unmatched: 10. Germline CDR1 is SGHRS and CDR2 is YFSETQ. The length of the CDR3 is 15 residues. CDR3 nucleotides: TGCGCCAGCAGCATACTCCCGGGACAGGGACACGAGCAGTACGTC. Protein sequence: CASSILPGQGHEQYV.

The chain employs TRBV7-6 and TRBJ2-2; 12 bases are a match to TRBD2. V lost 3 bases to trimming and J lost 7 bases; unmatched junction nucleotides: 6. Germline V gives CDR1 SGHVS, CDR2 FNYEAQ. CDR3 length equals 16 residues. This chain's CDR3 is CASSFLAGGPDGELFF. The DNA of the CDR3 is TGTGCCAGCAGCTTCCTAGCGGGGGGGCCGGACGGGGAGCTGTTTTTT.

This clonotype occurred a few times. The chain uses TRBV5-1 and TRBJ2-5, with 8 positions matching TRBD2. This CDR3 contains 14 residues. Germline V gene lookup returns CDR1 SGHRS and CDR2 YFSETQ. V was pared by 7 bases and J by 2 bases, with 7 bases of the junction left unmatched. The CDR3 here is CASPGGGVQETQYF. CDR3 nucleotide sequence: TGCGCCAGCCCCGGGGGGGGGGTTCAAGAGACCCAGTACTTC. Full variable domain (rest looked up from reference TRBV5-1 and TRBJ2-5): KAGVTQTPRYLIKTRGQQVTLSCSPISGHRSVSWYQQTPGQGLQFLFEYFSETQRNKGNFPGRFSGRQFSNSRSEMNVSTLELGDSALYLCASPGGGVQETQYFGPGTRLLVL.

This clonotype was recorded only once. This chain uses TRBV20-1 with TRBJ1-5, with a weak D call TRBD1 (5 bases). The CDR3 consists of 18 residues. Trimming took off 5 bases at V and 4 bases at J, with 27 bases between the two ends. The germline V gene has CDR1 DFQATT and CDR2 SNEGSKA (reference sequence). CDR3 amino acids: CSASGRVEEQAENQPQHF. In DNA, the CDR3 is TGCAGTGCTTCCGGGAGGGTCGAAGAACAGGCAGAAAATCAGCCCCAGCATTTT.

The chain is built from TRBV6-4 and TRBJ2-6; a possible D gene is TRBD2 (6 bases). The germline gives CDR1 MRHNA, CDR2 SNTAGT. V gave up 4 bases and J gave up 2 bases, with 6 bases separating them. CDR3 length equals 14 residues. CDR3 protein: CASSGGAGANVLTF. The CDR3 nucleotides read TGTGCCAGCAGTGGGGGGGCTGGGGCCAACGTCCTGACTTTC.

This clonotype was recorded many times. The V and J genes are TRBV5-1 and TRBJ2-4, with D perhaps TRBD1 (6 bases). This CDR3 comprises 16 residues. The germline gives CDR1 SGHRS, CDR2 YFSETQ. The V gene lost 4 bases and the J gene lost 3 bases, with 17 bases spanning the gap. In DNA form, the CDR3 reads TGCGCCAGCAGCATCGGACAGAATTTTGTCAAAAACATTCAGTACTTC. Encoded protein: CASSIGQNFVKNIQYF.

In this sample, this clonotype turned up many times. The chain has TRBV5-1 and TRBJ2-5; D tentatively fits TRBD1 or TRBD2 (6 bases each). This CDR3 region has 14 residues. The germline gives CDR1 SGHRS, CDR2 YFSETQ. Trimming shortened V by 6 bases and J by 2 bases, and 14 bases separated the two germline ends. The CDR3 sequence is CASTSTGLQETQYF. The CDR3 region has the DNA TGCGCCAGCACCTCGACAGGACTACAAGAGACCCAGTACTTC.

This rearrangement joins TRBV7-2 to TRBJ1-2; D not resolved. The germline V gene has CDR1 SGHTA and CDR2 FQGNSA. This CDR3 contains 16 residues. V dropped 1 base and J dropped 6 bases, with 18 bases sitting between them. This chain's CDR3 is CASSLGGQSFRNGYTF. The CDR3 region has the DNA TGTGCCAGCAGCTTAGGCGGTCAATCATTTCGCAATGGCTACACCTTC.

This clonotype was seen a handful of times. CDR3 bases: TGTGCCAGCAGCTTATGGATGAGCAATCAGCCCCAGCATTTT. Its protein is CASSLWMSNQPQHF. The gene calls are TRBV13 and TRBJ1-5; D gene unclear. The CDR3 sequence is 14 residues long. The V end was cut by 2 bases, the J end by 1 base, with 6 bases between. Germline loops: CDR1 PRHDT, CDR2 FYEKMQ (reference sequence).

This clonotype was counted only a few times. The chain has TRBV3-1 and TRBJ2-2; D uncertain. V lost 2 bases and J 7 bases, leaving 17 bases between the germline ends. CDR1 is LGHDT, CDR2 YNNKEL, per germline (reference sequence). There are 16 residues in the CDR3. The CDR3 nucleotides read TGTGCCAGCAGCCAATCTCCAGGACGTGTAGGCGGGGAGCTGTTTTTT. The encoded protein is CASSQSPGRVGGELFF.

The CDR3 DNA is TGTGCCAGCAGCCCTCAGAGCGTAGCGGGGGGGAATGAGCAGTTCTTC. It codes for CASSPQSVAGGNEQFF. The chain links TRBV6-1 to TRBJ2-1; TRBD2 agrees at 11 bases. Losses at the gene ends were 6 bases for V and 7 bases for J; bases not matched to a gene: 11. This CDR3 contains 16 residues. Germline values: CDR1 MNHNS, CDR2 SASEGT.

This clonotype was recorded a few times. The CDR3 sequence is CAGRSSGGSHEQFF. In DNA form, the CDR3 reads TGTGCCGGGCGGTCTAGCGGGGGGTCCCATGAGCAGTTCTTC. The chain recombines TRBV12-3 or TRBV12-4 with TRBJ2-1; TRBD2 matches 11 bases. The V gene end was trimmed by 11 bases and the J gene end by 8 bases; junction bases not matched to a gene: 11. The CDR3 is made up of 14 amino acids.

This clonotype was picked up a small number of times. The chain recombines TRBV2 with TRBJ2-1, with 7 bases identical to TRBD1. The trim removed 6 bases at V and 6 bases at J, leaving 8 bases unmatched. CDR1 SNHLY and CDR2 FYNNEI come from the germline V gene. The CDR3 runs to 14 residues. This chain's CDR3 is CASSRQGGVNEQFF. The CDR3 DNA reads as TGTGCCAGCAGCCGACAGGGTGGGGTCAATGAGCAGTTCTTC.

A few counts support this clonotype. In DNA form, the CDR3 reads TGTGCCAGCAGCCTGTCCTCGGGCGGGGGGTCTCCCTGGTGGGGGAATGAGCAGTTCTTC. It codes for CASSLSSGGGSPWWGNEQFF. The rearrangement uses TRBV14 and TRBJ2-1; 8 nucleotides align to TRBD2. Germline loops: CDR1 SGHDN, CDR2 FVKESK. The J segment lost 7 bases and the V segment lost 4 bases, leaving 24 bases of the junction unmatched. The CDR3 runs to 20 residues.

The chain couples TRBV7-9 to TRBJ2-2; tentative D call: TRBD1 (6 bases). Germline CDR1 is SEHNR and CDR2 is FQNEAQ (reference sequence). CDR3 length: 14 amino acids. Between the trimmed V and J ends, which lost 10 bases and 1 base, there was a span of 13 bases. This CDR3 is CANPGQRNTGELFF. CDR3 DNA sequence: TGTGCCAACCCGGGACAAAGGAACACCGGGGAGCTGTTTTTT.

The chain recombines TRBV25-1 with TRBJ2-1; a weak D match, TRBD2 (5 bases). Germline V gene lookup returns CDR1 MGHDK and CDR2 SYGVNS. CDR3 length: 13 amino acids. Deletions cut 7 bases from V and 5 bases from J, with 12 bases between. The CDR3 nucleotides are TGTGCCAGCACCGAGTGGGAGAACAATGAGCAGTTCTTC. This translates into CASTEWENNEQFF.

This clonotype was picked up many times. The chain is built from TRBV11-2 and TRBJ2-5, with D unclear. Germline V gene lookup returns CDR1 SGHAT and CDR2 FQNNGV. The ends were cut back, 1 base at V and 3 bases at J, with 6 bases in the middle. This CDR3 spans 13 amino acids. CDR3 residues: CASSLGLEETQYF. The CDR3 DNA follows: TGTGCCAGCAGCTTAGGCTTAGAAGAGACCCAGTACTTC.

DNA for the CDR3: TGCAGTGCTAATTCCCCCAACCAAAATTCCTACGAGCAGTACGTC. It codes for CSANSPNQNSYEQYV. The chain carries TRBV20-1 and TRBJ2-7, with unresolved D. Germline CDR1 is DFQATT and CDR2 is SNEGSKA (reference sequence). V lost 4 bases and J 1 base, leaving 17 bases between the germline ends. There are 15 residues in the CDR3.

There are a few counts of this clonotype. The V call is TRBV5-1, the J call TRBJ2-1; no definite D call. The germline gives CDR1 SGHRS, CDR2 YFSETQ. V lost 5 bases and J 0 bases, leaving 12 bases between the germline ends. The CDR3 is made up of 15 amino acids. The CDR3: CASSPTAGSYNEQFF. The CDR3 region has the DNA TGCGCCAGCAGTCCGACTGCCGGCTCCTACAATGAGCAGTTCTTC.

In this sample, this clonotype turned up a few times. The chain employs TRBV4-3 and TRBJ1-4, with a weak D call TRBD1 (5 bases). Germline V CDR1 and CDR2: LGHNA, YSLEER. Trimming removed 0 bases from V and 5 bases from J, with 13 bases in between. The CDR3 sequence is 16 residues long. Here the CDR3 DNA reads TGCGCCAGCAGCCAAGACGGGGTCCAGGGAAATGAAAAACTGTTTTTT. Translation gives CASSQDGVQGNEKLFF.